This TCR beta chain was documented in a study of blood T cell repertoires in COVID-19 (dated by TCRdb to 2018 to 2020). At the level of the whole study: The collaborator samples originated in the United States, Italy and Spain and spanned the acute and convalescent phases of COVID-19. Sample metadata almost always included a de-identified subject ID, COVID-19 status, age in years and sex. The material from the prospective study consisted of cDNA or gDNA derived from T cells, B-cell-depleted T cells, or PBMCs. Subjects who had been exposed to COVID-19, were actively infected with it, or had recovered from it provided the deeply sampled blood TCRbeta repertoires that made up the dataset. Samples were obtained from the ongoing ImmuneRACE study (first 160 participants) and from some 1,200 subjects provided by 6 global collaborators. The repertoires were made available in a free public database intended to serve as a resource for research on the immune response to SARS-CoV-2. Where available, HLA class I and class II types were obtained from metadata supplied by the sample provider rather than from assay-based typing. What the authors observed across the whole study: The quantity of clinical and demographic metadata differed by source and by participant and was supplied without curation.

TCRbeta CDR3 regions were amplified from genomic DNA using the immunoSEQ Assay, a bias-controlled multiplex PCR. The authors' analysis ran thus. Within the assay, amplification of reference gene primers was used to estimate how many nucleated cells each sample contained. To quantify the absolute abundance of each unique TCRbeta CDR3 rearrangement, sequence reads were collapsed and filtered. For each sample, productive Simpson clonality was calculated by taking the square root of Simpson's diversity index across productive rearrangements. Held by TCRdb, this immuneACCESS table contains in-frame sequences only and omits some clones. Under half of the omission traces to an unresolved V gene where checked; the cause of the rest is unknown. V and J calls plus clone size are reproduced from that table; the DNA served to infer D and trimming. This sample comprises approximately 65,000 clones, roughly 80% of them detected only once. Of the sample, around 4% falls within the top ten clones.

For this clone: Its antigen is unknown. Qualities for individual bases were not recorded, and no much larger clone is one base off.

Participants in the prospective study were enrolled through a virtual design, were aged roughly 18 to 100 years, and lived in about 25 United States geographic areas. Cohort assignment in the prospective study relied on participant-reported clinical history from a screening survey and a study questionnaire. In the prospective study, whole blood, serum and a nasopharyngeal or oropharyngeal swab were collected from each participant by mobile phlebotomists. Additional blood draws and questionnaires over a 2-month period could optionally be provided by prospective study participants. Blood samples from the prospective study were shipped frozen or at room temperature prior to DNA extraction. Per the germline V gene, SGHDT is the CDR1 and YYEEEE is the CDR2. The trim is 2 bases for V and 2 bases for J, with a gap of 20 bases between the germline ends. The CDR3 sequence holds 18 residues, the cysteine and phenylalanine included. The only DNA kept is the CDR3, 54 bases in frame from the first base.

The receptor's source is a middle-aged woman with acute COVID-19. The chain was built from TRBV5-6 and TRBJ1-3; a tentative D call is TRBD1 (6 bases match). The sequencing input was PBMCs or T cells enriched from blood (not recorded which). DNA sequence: TGTGCCAGCAGCTTTTTTTTCCCCAGGGGACGCCCTGGAAACACCATATATTTT. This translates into CASSFFFPRGRPGNTIYF.